Presented here are 29 T cell receptor beta chains from one specimen sequenced in a study of blood T cell repertoires in COVID-19. Clones were read by immunoSEQ multiplex PCR, and TCRdb kept only the in-frame ones, dropping some. In the table there are 100,000 to 150,000 clones, 70% to 80% of which are singletons. The sample taken for sequencing was peripheral blood. Receptors were obtained from a man between 35 and 55 years old with active or convalescent COVID-19.

The chain uses TRBV7-3 and TRBJ1-6; D uncertain. In germline, CDR1 is SGHTA, CDR2 FQGTGA. V was clipped by 0 bases and J by 6 bases, with 12 bases between them. The CDR3 has 16 residues. The CDR3 nucleotides are TGTGCCAGCAGCTTAACTGGTCAGGCGCTTAATTCACCCCTCCACTTT. Its protein is CASSLTGQALNSPLHF.

V usage is TRBV30 and J usage is TRBJ1-6; D not resolved. The CDR3 runs 13 residues. Germline V gene data show CDR1 as GTSNPN and CDR2 as SVGIG (reference sequence). V was clipped by 1 base and J by 7 bases, with 8 bases between them. The CDR3 spells CAWSEQLNSPLHF. The CDR3 DNA sequence: TGTGCCTGGAGTGAACAGTTGAATTCACCCCTCCACTTT.

The chain joins TRBV6-5 to TRBJ1-1; 7 nucleotides line up with TRBD1. With V trimmed by 0 bases and J by 13 bases, 5 bases remained unmatched. The CDR3 is 12 amino acids. CDR1 and CDR2 (germline): MNHEY, SVGAGI. The CDR3 DNA reads as TGTGCCAGCAGTTACTCGAGGGGGCGGGTTTTCTTT. It specifies CASSYSRGRVFF.

V gene TRBV30 combines with J gene TRBJ1-2; 8 positions agree with TRBD1. The J segment lost 3 bases and the V segment lost 2 bases, leaving 2 bases of the junction unmatched. Per the germline V gene, CDR1 is GTSNPN and CDR2 is SVGIG (reference sequence). This CDR3 has 13 amino acids. The CDR3 DNA reads TGTGCCTGGAGTTTGACAGGGGACTATGGCTACACCTTC. Translated, it gives CAWSLTGDYGYTF. The full variable domain, completed using reference TRBV30 and TRBJ1-2, is SQTIHQWPATLVQPVGSPLSLECTVEGTSNPNLYWYRQAAGRGLQLLFYSVGIGQISSEVPQNLSASRPQDRQFILSSKKLLLSDSGFYLCAWSLTGDYGYTFGSGTRLTVV.

This clone turned up a few times. The CDR3: CASTQTAFYGYTF. CDR3 DNA sequence: TGTGCCAGCACCCAGACAGCTTTCTATGGCTACACCTTC. The rearrangement joins TRBV28 to TRBJ1-2; D perhaps matches TRBD1 (5 bases). From germline, CDR1 is MDHEN and CDR2 SYDVKM. This CDR3 has 13 amino acids. V gave up 7 bases and J gave up 4 bases, with 13 bases separating them.

This clone was seen only a few times. The V call is TRBV5-1, the J call TRBJ2-2, with D possibly matching TRBD2 (6 bases). V gave up 4 bases and J gave up 8 bases, with 18 bases separating them. CDR3 length: 15 residues. Germline V gene data show CDR1 as SGHRS and CDR2 as YFSETQ. CDR3 sequence (DNA): TGCGCCAGCAGCCGCTCGTCTAGCGATCGGGGGGAGCTGTTTTTT. Its translation is CASSRSSSDRGELFF.

The chain is built from TRBV14 and TRBJ2-7, with D unclear. This CDR3 comprises 15 residues. V was clipped by 5 bases and J by 1 base, with 15 bases between them. The germline gives CDR1 SGHDN, CDR2 FVKESK. CDR3 sequence (DNA): TGTGCCAGCAGCTCTACTTTAGCCGCTTCCTACGAGCAGTACTTC. Translation: CASSSTLAASYEQYF.

The chain has TRBV6-6 and TRBJ2-3, with a weak D call TRBD1 (5 bases). The CDR3 loop spans 13 amino acids. Germline V gene data show CDR1 as MNHNY and CDR2 as SVGAGI (reference sequence). V was shortened by 0 bases and J by 8 bases, with 9 bases between the two germline ends. CDR3 nucleotide sequence: TGTGCCAGCAGTTACTCAGTTAGGGGTACGCAGTATTTT. Translation: CASSYSVRGTQYF.

The chain joins TRBV9 to TRBJ2-2; 7 nucleotides align to TRBD2. In germline, CDR1 is SGDLS, CDR2 YYNGEE. Unmatched junction bases numbered 10, after V lost 4 bases and J lost 4 bases. The CDR3 consists of 16 residues. This CDR3 reads CASSPDGGRLTGELFF. The CDR3 DNA reads TGTGCCAGCAGCCCAGACGGGGGGAGGCTCACCGGGGAGCTGTTTTTT.

The CDR3 DNA reads TGTGCCAGCAGTGACTCGGGGACAGGGTGGTACGAGCAGTACTTC. Translated: CASSDSGTGWYEQYF. The chain has TRBV2 and TRBJ2-7, with TRBD1 identical over 9 bases. CDR1 SNHLY and CDR2 FYNNEI come from the germline V gene. With 3 bases clipped from V and 4 bases from J, the junction kept 7 bases outside the gene matches. This CDR3 has 15 amino acids.

The chain employs TRBV6-5 and TRBJ2-7; 9 bases are shared with TRBD2. The V segment lost 7 bases and the J segment 5 bases; nucleotides outside the gene matches: 6. The length of the CDR3 is 13 residues. Germline V lookup: CDR1 MNHEY, CDR2 SVGAGI. The CDR3 DNA reads as TGTGCCAGCACCACTAGCGGGTTGCACGAGCAGTACTTC. Translating it yields CASTTSGLHEQYF.

This clone was observed a few times. V is TRBV4-1 and J is TRBJ1-5, with D possibly being TRBD1 (5 bases). The CDR3 is 15 amino acids. Trimming took 1 base from V and 7 from J, leaving 14 bases between them. Germline V gene sequence: CDR1 MGHRA, CDR2 YSYEKL. CDR3 residues: CASSQGRGGLQPQHF. CDR3 sequence (DNA): TGCGCCAGCAGCCAAGGGAGGGGAGGGTTGCAGCCCCAGCATTTT.

V is TRBV5-6 and J is TRBJ1-1; TRBD1 matches 9 bases. Germline V lookup: CDR1 SGHDT, CDR2 YYEEEE. V lost 3 bases to trimming and J lost 3 bases; unmatched junction nucleotides: 3. There are 14 residues in the CDR3. The CDR3 region has the DNA TGTGCCAGCAGCTGGAGGGACAGGGACACTGAAGCTTTCTTT. Its translation is CASSWRDRDTEAFF.

The chain employs TRBV18 and TRBJ1-4, with TRBD1 matching over 7 bases. V lost 4 bases, J lost 8 bases, and 4 bases stayed unmatched. The CDR3 consists of 13 residues. Germline V CDR1 and CDR2: KGHSH, LQKENI. CDR3 protein: CASSQGAGEKLFF. CDR3 DNA sequence: TGTGCCAGCTCACAGGGGGCTGGAGAAAAACTGTTTTTT.

J is TRBJ2-6 and V is TRBV18, with 8 bases matching TRBD1. CDR3 length: 21 residues. Per the germline V gene, CDR1 is KGHSH and CDR2 is LQKENI. Trimming took 0 bases from V and 0 from J; bases not matched to a gene: 13. The CDR3 reads CASSPPYVRGQGSSGANVLTF. In DNA form, the CDR3 reads TGTGCCAGCTCACCACCGTACGTGAGAGGACAGGGTAGCTCTGGGGCCAACGTCCTGACTTTC. The complete variable domain, with remaining parts taken from reference TRBV18 and TRBJ2-6, reads NAGVMQNPRHLVRRRGQEARLRCSPMKGHSHVYWYRQLPEEGLKFMVYLQKENIIDESGMPKERFSAEFPKEGPSILRIQQVVRGDSAAYFCASSPPYVRGQGSSGANVLTFGAGSRLTVL.

The rearrangement uses TRBV7-2 and TRBJ2-2, with TRBD2 matching over 11 bases. Trimming took 5 bases from V and 2 from J; bases not matched to a gene: 13. Germline CDR1 SGHTA, CDR2 FQGNSA. The CDR3 consists of 19 residues. CDR3 coding DNA: TGTGCCAGCAGCCCCAAAAGGCTTAGCGGGGGGGTCAACACCGGGGAGCTGTTTTTT. This sequence encodes CASSPKRLSGGVNTGELFF.

V gene TRBV9 combines with J gene TRBJ2-1; 7 bases map to TRBD2. This CDR3 has 15 amino acids. In germline, CDR1 is SGDLS, CDR2 YYNGEE. Trimming removed 1 base from V and 8 bases from J; junction bases left unmatched: 9. CDR3 DNA sequence: TGTGCCAGCAGCGTAAGACTAGCAAAAGTGGATGAGCAGTTCTTC. Translated: CASSVRLAKVDEQFF.

The gene calls are TRBV7-2 and TRBJ2-3; D might be TRBD2 (5 bases). This CDR3 is 14 amino acids long. V gave up 1 base and J gave up 4 bases, with 9 bases separating them. Per the germline V gene, CDR1 is SGHTA and CDR2 is FQGNSA. CDR3 region: CASSLERGSDTQYF. CDR3 nucleotides: TGTGCCAGCAGCTTAGAACGGGGATCAGATACGCAGTATTTT.

The table lists this clone with a count of one. V is TRBV24-1 and J is TRBJ2-1, with 7 nucleotides matching TRBD2. The CDR3 is 15 residues long. Germline V gene data show CDR1 as KGHDR and CDR2 as SFDVKD. Trimming cost V 1 base and J 7 bases; bases outside gene matches: 6. The CDR3 spells CATSDFGRGGNEQFF. In DNA, the CDR3 is TGTGCCACCAGTGATTTTGGACGGGGAGGGAATGAGCAGTTCTTC.

This chain joins TRBV3-1 (or the pseudogene TRBV3-2) and TRBJ1-1; D remains unclear. CDR1 and CDR2 (germline): LGHDT, YNNKEL (reference sequence). The CDR3 runs 12 residues. V was trimmed by 1 base and J by 7 bases, leaving 7 bases between them. The CDR3 sequence: CASSQGTVEAFF. CDR3 bases: TGTGCCAGCAGCCAAGGAACGGTTGAAGCTTTCTTT.

The rearrangement joins TRBV4-1 to TRBJ1-5; unclear D gene. The CDR3 sequence is 13 residues long. CDR1 and CDR2 (germline): MGHRA, YSYEKL. The V and J ends lost 0 bases and 3 bases respectively, with 3 bases between them. The CDR3 region has the DNA TGCGCCAGCAGCCAAGACAACAATCAGCCCCAGCATTTT. As protein: CASSQDNNQPQHF.

The chain couples TRBV28 to TRBJ1-6, with a possible D match to TRBD1 (6 bases). The germline V and J ends were trimmed by 2 bases and 9 bases, with 11 bases remaining between them. The CDR3 covers 14 residues. Germline assignment: CDR1 MDHEN and CDR2 SYDVKM. The CDR3 loop is CASSLGGGGSPLHF. In DNA, the CDR3 is TGTGCCAGCAGTTTAGGGGGGGGCGGTTCACCCCTCCACTTT.

V and J are TRBV27 and TRBJ2-6; D remains ambiguous. V shed 5 bases and J shed 2 bases, with 10 bases lying between them. This CDR3 comprises 15 residues. In germline, CDR1 is MNHEY, CDR2 SMNVEV (reference sequence). This CDR3 reads CASSPRGAGANVLTF. In DNA form, the CDR3 reads TGTGCCAGCAGTCCCCGCGGAGCTGGGGCCAACGTCCTGACTTTC.

In this sample, this clone turned up once. The rearrangement links TRBV6-2 or TRBV6-3 to TRBJ2-3; D might be TRBD1 (6 bases). Germline V gene data show CDR1 as MNHEY and CDR2 as SVGEGT. CDR3 length equals 14 residues. V lost 5 bases and J lost 2, with 11 bases in between. CDR3 sequence (DNA): TGTGCCAGCAGTCGACAGGAGGACACAGATACGCAGTATTTT. Amino acid sequence: CASSRQEDTDTQYF.

This clone was seen just once. This sequence joins TRBV29-1 and TRBJ1-2, with 9 bases matching TRBD1. Germline CDR1 and CDR2: SQVTM and ANQGSEA. V was pared by 3 bases and J by 2 bases, with 4 bases of the junction left unmatched. This CDR3 has 14 residues. The CDR3: CSVDLTGGNYGYTF. CDR3 nucleotide sequence: TGCAGCGTTGATTTGACAGGGGGAAACTATGGCTACACCTTC. The entire variable domain, with the rest obtained from reference TRBV29-1 and TRBJ1-2, is as follows: SAVISQKPSRDICQRGTSLTIQCQVDSQVTMMFWYRQQPGQSLTLIATANQGSEATYESGFVIDKFPISRPNLTFSTLTVSNMSPEDSSIYLCSVDLTGGNYGYTFGSGTRLTVV.

The rearrangement uses TRBV7-6 and TRBJ1-2; maybe TRBD1 (6 bases). This CDR3 has 14 residues. The V end was cut by 3 bases, the J end by 4 bases, with 12 bases between. Per germline, CDR1 SGHVS and CDR2 FNYEAQ. The CDR3 is CASSLSGEPYGYTF. The CDR3 coding sequence is TGTGCCAGCAGCTTGTCAGGGGAGCCCTATGGCTACACCTTC.

The chain uses TRBV11-1 and TRBJ2-2, with D maybe TRBD1 (5 bases). Germline lookup yields CDR1 SGHAT and CDR2 FQDESV (reference sequence). This CDR3 is 14 amino acids long. V was trimmed by 2 bases and J by 1 base, leaving 5 bases between them. This CDR3 reads CASSLQGNTGELFF. CDR3 DNA: TGTGCCAGCAGCTTACAGGGGAACACCGGGGAGCTGTTTTTT.

J is TRBJ2-7 and V is TRBV7-3; TRBD2 agrees at 7 bases. This CDR3 contains 13 residues. The V segment lost 2 bases and the J segment 6 bases; nucleotides outside the gene matches: 4. CDR1 and CDR2 (germline): SGHTA, FQGTGA. The CDR3 DNA follows: TGTGCCAGCAGCTTAGAGCGGGAAGCCGAGCAGTACTTC. Translating it yields CASSLEREAEQYF.

The chain uses TRBV29-1 and TRBJ1-1, with 8 nucleotides matching TRBD1. The CDR3 runs 16 residues. Germline CDR1 is SQVTM and CDR2 is ANQGSEA. The J segment lost 4 bases and the V segment lost 4 bases, leaving 14 bases of the junction unmatched. CDR3: CSVVGPNDRGGTEAFF. The CDR3 coding sequence is TGCAGCGTTGTCGGGCCGAACGACAGGGGAGGCACTGAAGCTTTCTTT.